The T cell receptor (beta chain) described here comes from a study of shared clonotypes between healthy human individuals. At the level of the study: For every donor, three CD4 naive, three CD4 memory, two CD8 naive and one CD8 memory plates were used.

Looked up from germline, CDR1 is MNHNS and CDR2 is SASEGT. CDR3 length: 11 residues. V lost 7 bases and J lost 3, with 4 bases in between. Naive CD8 isolation took CD45RO-negative cells positively selected for CCR7 and excluded terminally differentiated effector memory CD45RA+ cells. Sequenced by immunoSEQ multiplex PCR; TCRdb stores in-frame clones only, minus some. This repertoire shows about 2.2 million clones, just over 90% found once; its top ten account for around 1.7%. The clonotype originates from a man between 18 and 35 years old in good health. Some clones in this sample may be carry-over from other donors' samples. Sequenced: naive CD8+ T cells from PBMCs. The chain is built from TRBV6-1 and TRBJ2-1; no firm D call. CDR3 bases: TGTGCCAGCAAACACTACAATGAGCAGTTCTTC. Protein product: CASKHYNEQFF.